These 12 T cell receptor beta chains were sequenced from one sample in a study of early T cells in non-severe SARS-CoV-2 infection. TCRdb fed the 5' RACE reads into MiXCR, producing one record per CDR3 protein. The repertoire holds tens of thousands of distinct CDR3 sequences, about 15% seen once, with 6.5% to 8.5% in the top ten. The sample taken for sequencing was whole blood. The origin of the receptors is an adult who was a healthcare worker with PCR-confirmed SARS-CoV-2 infection or an uninfected control (not recorded which).

J is TRBJ1-6 and V is TRBV29-1; 7 bases map to TRBD1. CDR1 and CDR2 from the germline V gene are SQVTM and ANQGSEA. The CDR3 spans 15 residues. V trimming: 5 bases; J trimming: 7 bases; junction bases outside the gene matches: 11. The CDR3, as DNA: TGCAGCGTTTCGGAACAGGGGTCGGGAAATTCACCCCTCCACTTT. It yields the protein CSVSEQGSGNSPLHF.

This clonotype was seen only a few times. CDR3 sequence reads: CASSLGGRLQNTEAFF. In nucleotides, the CDR3 is TGTGCCAGCAGTTTAGGGGGCAGACTCCAGAACACTGAAGCTTTCTTT. The V and J genes are TRBV12-3 or TRBV12-4 and TRBJ1-1; the D gene is possibly TRBD1 (5 bases). This CDR3 region has 16 residues. Trimming removed 1 base at V and 1 base at J, with 13 bases between.

This clonotype was detected only a few times. The chain has TRBV6-5 and TRBJ1-1; D is uncertain. Trimming took off 2 bases at V and 10 bases at J, with 5 bases between the two ends. Germline CDR1 and CDR2: MNHEY and SVGAGI. The CDR3 contains 10 residues. The CDR3: CASSYGRAFF. CDR3 in DNA: TGTGCCAGCAGTTACGGTAGAGCTTTCTTT.

This chain joins TRBV12-5 and TRBJ2-5, with D tentatively TRBD1 or TRBD2 (5 bases each). V lost 5 bases and J lost 5, with 12 bases in between. The CDR3 totals 13 residues. In germline, CDR1 is LGHNT, CDR2 FRNRAP. CDR3 loop: CASGRDAFETQYF. The CDR3 region has the DNA TGTGCTAGTGGTCGGGACGCCTTCGAGACCCAGTACTTC.

The rearrangement links TRBV7-8 to TRBJ2-7; 11 bases line up with TRBD2. V lost 5 bases, J lost 7 bases, and 10 bases stayed unmatched. CDR1 is SGHVS and CDR2 is FQNEAQ in the germline V gene. The CDR3 runs to 15 residues. The chain's CDR3 is CASSTVAGGPSEQYF. The CDR3 DNA sequence: TGTGCCAGCAGCACCGTAGCGGGAGGGCCGAGTGAGCAGTACTTC.

The rearrangement joins TRBV3-1 to TRBJ2-3; tentatively, D is TRBD1 or TRBD2 (5 bases each). The CDR3 is made up of 16 amino acids. V dropped 6 bases and J dropped 4 bases, with 20 bases sitting between them. Germline values: CDR1 LGHDT, CDR2 YNNKEL (reference sequence). Here the CDR3 reads CASSAFDSGLADTQYF. The CDR3 DNA reads TGTGCCAGCAGTGCCTTTGATTCGGGGCTTGCAGATACGCAGTATTTT.

This clonotype occurred many times. This chain uses TRBV9 with TRBJ2-7; TRBD1 or TRBD2 may be the D gene (5 bases each). V dropped 4 bases and J dropped 9 bases, with 20 bases sitting between them. The CDR3 length is 14 residues. Germline values: CDR1 SGDLS, CDR2 YYNGEE. This CDR3 is CASSPPGQVDGQYF. In DNA, the CDR3 is TGTGCCAGCAGCCCCCCGGGGCAGGTGGATGGGCAGTACTTC.

There are a few counts of this clonotype. V is TRBV12-3 or TRBV12-4 and J is TRBJ2-1; 12 bases align to TRBD2. The V gene end was trimmed by 3 bases and the J gene end by 5 bases; junction bases not matched to a gene: 2. This CDR3 has 15 amino acids. The CDR3 DNA follows: TGTGCCAGCAGTTTTCGGACTAGCGGGGACAATGAGCAGTTCTTC. It specifies CASSFRTSGDNEQFF.

There are many counts of this clonotype. CDR3 nucleotides: TGCGCCAGCAGCTTGGATGTGGAGACCCAGTACTTC. Residues: CASSLDVETQYF. The rearrangement links TRBV5-1 to TRBJ2-5; D not certain. Trimming left V 0 bases short and J 5 bases short, with 5 bases between. CDR1 is SGHRS, CDR2 YFSETQ, per germline. The CDR3 length is 12 residues. The variable domain in full, with the rest retrieved from reference TRBV5-1 and TRBJ2-5, is KAGVTQTPRYLIKTRGQQVTLSCSPISGHRSVSWYQQTPGQGLQFLFEYFSETQRNKGNFPGRFSGRQFSNSRSEMNVSTLELGDSALYLCASSLDVETQYFGPGTRLLVL.

This clonotype was observed a few times. J is TRBJ2-1 and V is TRBV30, with 7 bases matching TRBD2. Trimming at V came to 0 bases and at J to 6 bases, leaving 11 bases not matched to a gene. Germline V gene lookup returns CDR1 GTSNPN and CDR2 SVGIG (reference sequence). This CDR3 spans 16 amino acids. This CDR3 reads CAWSVNPAGEGNEQFF. The CDR3 bases are TGTGCCTGGAGTGTAAACCCCGCGGGAGAGGGCAATGAGCAGTTCTTC.

The J gene is TRBJ2-3, the V gene TRBV6-5, with D possibly matching TRBD2 (6 bases). CDR1 is MNHEY, CDR2 SVGAGI, per germline. V was trimmed by 4 bases and J by 3 bases, leaving 11 bases between them. CDR3 length: 14 amino acids. In DNA, the CDR3 is TGTGCCAGCAGTTCAGCGGGCGTAACAGATACGCAGTATTTT. Translated, it gives CASSSAGVTDTQYF.

The CDR3 sequence: CASSLFVQGFEQFF. The CDR3 DNA is TGTGCCAGCAGTTTATTCGTCCAGGGCTTTGAGCAGTTCTTC. This chain connects TRBV27 to TRBJ2-1; TRBD1 might be the D (5 bases). Deletions cut 1 base from V and 9 bases from J, with 13 bases between. Germline assignment: CDR1 MNHEY and CDR2 SMNVEV (reference sequence). The CDR3 contains 14 residues.